These 14 T cell receptor beta chains share one sample of origin, sequenced in a study of monozygotic twins with cystic fibrosis. Generated by immunoSEQ multiplex PCR, the TCRdb table keeps only in-frame clones and is missing some. The sample lists roughly 10,000 clones; more than 95% were seen once. Material for sequencing was blood. These receptors all stem from a boy between 5 and 17 years old with cystic fibrosis.

The chain is built from TRBV5-4 and TRBJ2-1, with D hard to call. Germline loops: CDR1 SGHNT, CDR2 YYREEE (reference sequence). The CDR3 is 15 amino acids. Trimming left V 0 bases short and J 1 base short, with 8 bases between. In DNA, the CDR3 is TGTGCCAGCAGCTTGGGTCCAATTTCCTACAATGAGCAGTTCTTC. Translating it yields CASSLGPISYNEQFF.

The J gene is TRBJ1-5, the V gene TRBV7-9, with TRBD1 as a possible D gene (5 bases). CDR1 SEHNR and CDR2 FQNEAQ come from the germline V gene (reference sequence). Trimming took 5 bases from V and 3 from J, leaving 17 bases between them. CDR3 length: 16 amino acids. The CDR3 coding sequence is TGTGCCAGCAGCAGTACAGGTCTCGGCTACAATCAGCCCCAGCATTTT. Translated, it gives CASSSTGLGYNQPQHF.

This clone has only one observation. V is TRBV18 and J is TRBJ2-3; D call uncertain. The V and J ends lost 5 bases and 2 bases respectively, with 14 bases between them. Looked up from germline, CDR1 is KGHSH and CDR2 is LQKENI. The CDR3 covers 15 residues. The CDR3, as DNA: TGTGCCAGCTCAAAGTTGGCCGGCCACACAGATACGCAGTATTTT. This translates into CASSKLAGHTDTQYF.

The V and J genes are TRBV6-4 and TRBJ2-1, with D uncertain. From germline, CDR1 is MRHNA and CDR2 SNTAGT. The V and J ends lost 3 bases and 7 bases respectively, with 16 bases between them. The CDR3 is made up of 15 amino acids. The DNA of the CDR3 is TGTGCCAGCAGTGAGAGGCCAACCTCTCATAATGAGCAGTTCTTC. Translation: CASSERPTSHNEQFF.

The chain combines TRBV2 with TRBJ2-1, with 15 bases that match TRBD2. The V and J ends lost 9 bases and 6 bases, in that order; junction bases with no gene match: 0. The germline V gene encodes CDR1 SNHLY and CDR2 FYNNEI. This CDR3 is 13 amino acids long. In DNA form, the CDR3 reads TGTGCCAGGGGACTAGCGGGAGGCAATGAGCAGTTCTTC. This codes for CARGLAGGNEQFF.

The V call is TRBV7-9, the J call TRBJ1-2; TRBD1 matches 9 bases. The CDR3 sequence is 14 residues long. V lost 1 base to trimming and J lost 4 bases; unmatched junction nucleotides: 1. Germline V gives CDR1 SEHNR, CDR2 FQNEAQ (reference sequence). CDR3 amino acids: CASSLGTGAYGYTF. As DNA, the CDR3 is TGTGCCAGCAGCTTAGGGACAGGGGCCTATGGCTACACCTTC.

This chain joins TRBV18 and TRBJ1-1; maybe TRBD1 (6 bases). V was pared by 4 bases and J by 1 base, with 10 bases between. The CDR3 runs to 14 residues. The germline V gene has CDR1 KGHSH and CDR2 LQKENI. In DNA form, the CDR3 reads TGTGCCAGCTCACTACAGGGCACGAACACTGAAGCTTTCTTT. It specifies CASSLQGTNTEAFF.

The V call is TRBV2, the J call TRBJ1-1; no clear D gene. The CDR3 consists of 14 residues. Germline assignment: CDR1 SNHLY and CDR2 FYNNEI. The V end lost 5 bases, the J end lost 0 bases, and 10 bases lay between the germline ends. CDR3 region: CASSPRTVNTEAFF. Written as DNA, the CDR3 is TGTGCCAGCAGTCCACGGACGGTGAACACTGAAGCTTTCTTT.

The chain uses TRBV19 and TRBJ1-1, with 8 bases that match TRBD1. Germline V gene sequence: CDR1 LNHDA, CDR2 SQIVND (reference sequence). Trimming at V came to 3 bases and at J to 7 bases, leaving 4 bases not matched to a gene. The CDR3 sequence is 13 residues long. The CDR3, as DNA: TGTGCCAGTAGTATGGACAGGGAAGATGAAGCTTTCTTT. It is translated as CASSMDREDEAFF. The full variable domain, with the rest looked up from reference TRBV19 and TRBJ1-1, is DGGITQSPKYLFRKEGQNVTLSCEQNLNHDAMYWYRQDPGQGLRLIYYSQIVNDFQKGDIAEGYSVSREKKESFPLTVTSAQKNPTAFYLCASSMDREDEAFFGQGTRLTVV.

The chain has TRBV7-2 and TRBJ1-3; the D is unclear. The CDR3 is 18 residues long. Germline lookup yields CDR1 SGHTA and CDR2 FQGNSA. V was cut by 3 bases and J by 0 bases, with 18 bases left in between. The CDR3: CASSFSRGRVGSGNTIYF. DNA of the CDR3: TGTGCCAGCAGCTTCAGCCGCGGAAGGGTGGGCTCTGGAAACACCATATATTTT. Variable domain in full (rest from reference TRBV7-2 and TRBJ1-3): GAGVSQSPSNKVTEKGKDVELRCDPISGHTALYWYRQSLGQGLEFLIYFQGNSAPDKSGLPSDRFSAERTGGSVSTLTIQRTQQEDSAVYLCASSFSRGRVGSGNTIYFGEGSWLTVV.

The chain joins TRBV14 to TRBJ1-4, with a weak D call TRBD1 (6 bases). Trimming removed 9 bases at V and 6 bases at J, with 14 bases between. The germline V gene encodes CDR1 SGHDN and CDR2 FVKESK. The CDR3 is 13 residues long. The CDR3 DNA sequence: TGTGCCAGGAAGACGGGGGCAGATGAAAAACTGTTTTTT. Amino acid sequence: CARKTGADEKLFF.

The J gene is TRBJ1-3, the V gene TRBV7-2; D call uncertain. CDR3 size: 14 residues. The ends were cut back, 6 bases at V and 2 bases at J, with 11 bases in the middle. Germline lookup yields CDR1 SGHTA and CDR2 FQGNSA. The CDR3 reads CASSLTRAGNTIYF. The CDR3 nucleotides read TGTGCCAGCAGTCTTACACGAGCTGGAAACACCATATATTTT.

The chain is built from TRBV5-1 and TRBJ1-3; D is unclear. This CDR3 comprises 15 residues. The V gene lost 2 bases and the J gene lost 0 bases, with 9 bases spanning the gap. The germline gives CDR1 SGHRS, CDR2 YFSETQ. The DNA of the CDR3 is TGCGCCAGCAGCTTTGGTTCAGACTCTGGAAACACCATATATTTT. The encoded protein is CASSFGSDSGNTIYF.

With respect to this clone: At the DNA level, this CDR3 is encoded by other sequences in the same sample as well. V usage is TRBV2 and J usage is TRBJ1-2; weak D call: TRBD1 (5 bases). V shed 4 bases and J shed 8 bases, with 14 bases lying between them. Per germline, CDR1 SNHLY and CDR2 FYNNEI. The CDR3 is 13 residues long. CDR3 coding DNA: TGTGCCAGCAGTGGGTCCGGGACGGCCGGCTACACCTTC. This translates into CASSGSGTAGYTF. Full variable domain (remainder filled in from reference TRBV2 and TRBJ1-2): EPEVTQTPSHQVTQMGQEVILRCVPISNHLYFYWYRQILGQKVEFLVSFYNNEISEKSEIFDDQFSVERPDGSNFTLKIRSTKLEDSAMYFCASSGSGTAGYTFGSGTRLTVV.